A single sample is the source of the 25 T cell receptor beta chains below, sequenced in a study of CXCR3-negative and CXCR3-positive naive CD8 T cells. Libraries of TRB cDNA were made by 5' RACE and carried UMIs. Reprocessing the 5' RACE reads, TCRdb reports a single entry for every CDR3 protein and omits DNA. In total, the table holds over 35,000 distinct CDR3 sequences. Sequenced: naive CXCR3- CD8+ T cells from blood. The subset here: CD45RO-CCR7+CD27+CD95- naive CD8+ T cells lacking CXCR3 (TNR3-). These receptors were taken from a human donor in good health. Some clones in this sample may be carry-over from other donors' samples.

The chain recombines TRBV20-1 with TRBJ2-1; TCRdb lists TRBD2, though no DNA is available to test this call. The V gene's germline CDR1 is DFQATT and CDR2 SNEGSKA (reference sequence). The CDR3 has 14 residues. The CDR3 region is CSAREADVYNEQFF.

The rearrangement uses TRBV6-6 and TRBJ1-5. Germline loops: CDR1 MNHNY, CDR2 SVGAGI (reference sequence). This CDR3 spans 12 amino acids. Here the CDR3 reads CASSVLNQPQHF.

V and J are TRBV29-1 and TRBJ2-5; TCRdb's D call of TRBD1 is untestable without DNA. Germline CDR1 and CDR2: SQVTM and ANQGSEA. This CDR3 contains 16 residues. The CDR3 loop reads CSVDFDGGWFSETQYF.

The J gene is TRBJ1-6, the V gene TRBV7-6; TCRdb's D gene call, TRBD1, goes unchecked for lack of DNA. CDR1 and CDR2 from the germline V gene are SGHVS and FNYEAQ. This CDR3 has 14 residues. This CDR3 is CASSLYTGDSPLHF.

J is TRBJ2-1 and V is TRBV5-1; TCRdb reports TRBD2, a call that lacks DNA to check it against. This CDR3 spans 13 amino acids. Germline-derived CDR1 and CDR2 are SGHRS and YFSETQ. The CDR3 sequence is CASSFRGGNEQFF.

The V call is TRBV12-3 or TRBV12-4, the J call TRBJ2-1; absent DNA, TCRdb's TRBD1 call cannot be checked. The CDR3 runs 16 residues. This CDR3 is CASSLGDTISYNEQFF.

The rearrangement uses TRBV19 and TRBJ1-1; absent DNA, TCRdb's TRBD1 call cannot be checked. The germline V gene encodes CDR1 LNHDA and CDR2 SQIVND (reference sequence). The CDR3 contains 13 residues. CDR3 amino acids: CACGQGTTTEAFF.

This chain links TRBV20-1 with TRBJ1-5; absent DNA, TCRdb's TRBD1 call cannot be checked. The CDR3 runs to 15 residues. CDR1 and CDR2 (germline): DFQATT, SNEGSKA (reference sequence). The chain's CDR3 is CSARDLQAPGQPQHF.

The V gene is TRBV10-3, the J gene TRBJ2-1; TCRdb designates TRBD2, a call that cannot be tested without DNA. CDR1 ENHRY and CDR2 SYGVKD come from the germline V gene. CDR3 size: 14 residues. The CDR3 here is CAIRTSGRAEGQFF.

V usage is TRBV6-5 and J usage is TRBJ2-1; TCRdb's D call of TRBD2 is untestable without DNA. The CDR3 consists of 15 residues. Germline V gene lookup returns CDR1 MNHEY and CDR2 SVGAGI. CDR3 protein: CASSYGLAVYNEQFF.

The chain has TRBV6-2 or TRBV6-3 and TRBJ2-7. Germline V gives CDR1 MNHEY, CDR2 SVGEGT. CDR3 length: 12 amino acids. CDR3: CASSMGFYEQYF.

This sequence joins TRBV7-9 and TRBJ2-3; TCRdb names TRBD1, which stays unverified in the absence of DNA. The CDR3 has 12 amino acids. The germline V gene has CDR1 SEHNR and CDR2 FQNEAQ (reference sequence). The chain's CDR3 is CASSAGGDTQYF.

The chain couples TRBV6-2 or TRBV6-3 to TRBJ2-7; the TCRdb call, TRBD2, lacks DNA for checking. CDR3 length: 15 amino acids. Looked up from germline, CDR1 is MNHEY and CDR2 is SVGEGT. The CDR3: CASSYSTSGGYEQYF.

The V and J genes are TRBV6-2 or TRBV6-3 and TRBJ2-3. The CDR3 spans 15 residues. The V gene's germline CDR1 is MNHEY and CDR2 SVGEGT. The CDR3 sequence: CASSYSAGSTDTQYF.

The chain joins TRBV20-1 to TRBJ1-5. Germline lookup yields CDR1 DFQATT and CDR2 SNEGSKA (reference sequence). This CDR3 region has 13 residues. The CDR3 loop reads CSGRANSNQPQHF.

The gene calls are TRBV29-1 and TRBJ2-1. The germline V gene has CDR1 SQVTM and CDR2 ANQGSEA. The CDR3 is 11 residues long. The CDR3 here is CSVGGPNEQFF.

This chain uses TRBV5-1 with TRBJ2-1; the D gene TCRdb calls, TRBD2, cannot be checked with no DNA. CDR1 SGHRS and CDR2 YFSETQ come from the germline V gene. The CDR3 has 14 amino acids. The CDR3 sequence is CASRLAGGYNEQFF. The full variable domain, completed using reference TRBV5-1 and TRBJ2-1, is KAGVTQTPRYLIKTRGQQVTLSCSPISGHRSVSWYQQTPGQGLQFLFEYFSETQRNKGNFPGRFSGRQFSNSRSEMNVSTLELGDSALYLCASRLAGGYNEQFFGPGTRLTVL.

The chain links TRBV28 to TRBJ1-4; without DNA, the TCRdb call of TRBD1 cannot be checked. This CDR3 has 14 residues. Germline V gives CDR1 MDHEN, CDR2 SYDVKM. The CDR3 is CASSPGQTNEKLFF.

The V call is TRBV6-4, the J call TRBJ2-3; TCRdb reports TRBD1, a call that lacks DNA to check it against. Germline lookup yields CDR1 MRHNA and CDR2 SNTAGT. The CDR3 has 15 residues. CDR3 in amino acids: CASSAGTGGADTQYF.

This chain joins TRBV7-2 and TRBJ2-2; no DNA is available, so the TRBD2 call from TCRdb remains unchecked. The CDR3 extends over 18 amino acids. Germline V lookup: CDR1 SGHTA, CDR2 FQGNSA. The chain's CDR3 is CASSPGLAGEGHTGELFF. Based on the CDR3 plus reference TRBV7-2 and TRBJ2-2, the full variable domain is GAGVSQSPSNKVTEKGKDVELRCDPISGHTALYWYRQSLGQGLEFLIYFQGNSAPDKSGLPSDRFSAERTGGSVSTLTIQRTQQEDSAVYLCASSPGLAGEGHTGELFFGEGSRLTVL.

The chain's CDR3 is CASSQVNSGGRYNEQFF. The rearrangement joins TRBV3-1 to TRBJ2-1; TCRdb selects TRBD2, and the lack of DNA leaves this call unchecked. Per the germline V gene, CDR1 is LGHDT and CDR2 is YNNKEL (reference sequence). CDR3 length: 17 amino acids.

The rearrangement links TRBV29-1 to TRBJ1-2; TCRdb's assignment of TRBD1 cannot be checked, as there is no DNA. Per the germline V gene, CDR1 is SQVTM and CDR2 is ANQGSEA. The CDR3 length is 16 residues. The CDR3 reads CSVAVFDQGGDYGYTF.

The V gene is TRBV28, the J gene TRBJ2-5. The CDR3 covers 13 residues. CDR1 is MDHEN and CDR2 is SYDVKM in the germline V gene. CDR3 sequence: CASSFTGWETQYF.

The chain joins TRBV6-2 or TRBV6-3 to TRBJ2-7; no DNA is available, so the TRBD2 call from TCRdb remains unchecked. Germline loops: CDR1 MNHEY, CDR2 SVGEGT. This CDR3 contains 17 residues. The CDR3 loop reads CASSPVASGASSYEQYF.

The rearrangement links TRBV7-2 to TRBJ2-1. In germline, CDR1 is SGHTA, CDR2 FQGNSA. This CDR3 is built from 13 residues. This CDR3 reads CASHSWSGDEQFF.